This T cell receptor beta chain originates from a study of T cells after posttransplantation cyclophosphamide. General study results and limits: Blood and skin or GI T cell repertoires showed limited TRB overlap. TRB clonality was highly associated with recipient CMV seropositivity and reactivation. Donor-recipient repertoire similarity was low at 1-2 months, rising over year one.

A marrow graft followed busulfan-fludarabine conditioning, with cyclophosphamide on days +3 and +4. Only in-frame clones appear in the TCRdb table, and some are missing; sequencing was by immunoSEQ multiplex PCR. The record shows over 2,000 clones for this sample, with no singletons present. By sample fraction, this clone is medium-sized (0.01 to 0.1%). Its antigen is unknown. This material consisted of PBMCs, taken after an allogeneic stem cell transplant with post-transplant cyclophosphamide. This TCR was recovered from a female patient in her 60s who received an allogeneic stem cell transplant from an unrelated donor, was CMV-positive, and had acute GVHD only. Among the T cells, some may be from the graft donor.

CDR3 sequence reads: CASSVEGLYNEQFF. The DNA for the CDR3 is TGTGCCAGCAGCGTCGAGGGGCTCTACAATGAGCAGTTCTTC. The rearrangement links TRBV5-4 to TRBJ2-1; perhaps D is TRBD1 or TRBD2 (5 bases each). Trimming left V 4 bases short and J 3 bases short, with 11 bases between. This CDR3 has 14 amino acids. The germline V gene encodes CDR1 SGHNT and CDR2 YYREEE (reference sequence).